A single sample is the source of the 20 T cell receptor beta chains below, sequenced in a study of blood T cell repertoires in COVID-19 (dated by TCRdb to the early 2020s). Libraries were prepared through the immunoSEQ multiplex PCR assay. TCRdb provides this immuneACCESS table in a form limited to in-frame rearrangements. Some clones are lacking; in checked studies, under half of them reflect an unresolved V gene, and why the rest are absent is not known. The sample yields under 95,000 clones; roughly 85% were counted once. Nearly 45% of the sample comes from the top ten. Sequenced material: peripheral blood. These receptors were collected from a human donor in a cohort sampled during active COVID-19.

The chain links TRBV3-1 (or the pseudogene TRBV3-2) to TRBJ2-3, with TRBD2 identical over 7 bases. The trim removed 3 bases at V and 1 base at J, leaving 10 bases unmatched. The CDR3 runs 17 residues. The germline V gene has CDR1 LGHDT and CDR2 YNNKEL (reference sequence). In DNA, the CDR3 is TGTGCCAGCAGCCAGAAAGGCGGACTAGATGGCACAGATACGCAGTATTTT. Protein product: CASSQKGGLDGTDTQYF.

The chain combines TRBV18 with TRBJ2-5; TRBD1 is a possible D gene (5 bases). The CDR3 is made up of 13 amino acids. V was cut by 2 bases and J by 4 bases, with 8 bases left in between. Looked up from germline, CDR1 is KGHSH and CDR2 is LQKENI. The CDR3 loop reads CASSPSGLETQYF. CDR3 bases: TGTGCCAGCTCACCATCAGGGCTAGAGACCCAGTACTTC.

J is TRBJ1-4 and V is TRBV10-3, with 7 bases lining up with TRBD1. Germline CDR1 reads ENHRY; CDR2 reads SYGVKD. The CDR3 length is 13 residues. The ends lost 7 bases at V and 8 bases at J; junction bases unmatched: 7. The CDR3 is CAIKGQRGEKLFF. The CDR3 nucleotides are TGTGCCATCAAGGGACAGCGAGGCGAAAAACTGTTTTTT.

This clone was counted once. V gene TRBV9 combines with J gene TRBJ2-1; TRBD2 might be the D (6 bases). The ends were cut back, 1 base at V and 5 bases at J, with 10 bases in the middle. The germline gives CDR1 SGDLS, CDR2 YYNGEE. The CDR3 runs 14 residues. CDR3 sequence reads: CASSVMRDDNEQFF. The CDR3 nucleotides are TGTGCCAGCAGCGTAATGCGGGATGACAATGAGCAGTTCTTC.

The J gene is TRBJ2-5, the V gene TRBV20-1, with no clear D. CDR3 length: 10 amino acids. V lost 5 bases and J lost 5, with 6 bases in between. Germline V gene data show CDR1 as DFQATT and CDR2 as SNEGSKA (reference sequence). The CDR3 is CSAQEETQYF. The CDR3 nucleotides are TGCAGTGCTCAAGAGGAGACCCAGTACTTC.

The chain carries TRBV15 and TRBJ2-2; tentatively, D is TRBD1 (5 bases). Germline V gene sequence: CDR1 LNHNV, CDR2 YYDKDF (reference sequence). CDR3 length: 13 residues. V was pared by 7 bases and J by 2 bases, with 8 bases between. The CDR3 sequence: CATTGQNTGELFF. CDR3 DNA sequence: TGTGCCACCACAGGACAAAACACCGGGGAGCTGTTTTTT.

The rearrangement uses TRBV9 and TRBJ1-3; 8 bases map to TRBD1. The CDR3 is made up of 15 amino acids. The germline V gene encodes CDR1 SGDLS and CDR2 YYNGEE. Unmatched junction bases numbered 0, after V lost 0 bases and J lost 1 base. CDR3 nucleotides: TGTGCCAGCAGCGTAGGACAGGGGTCTGGAAACACCATATATTTT. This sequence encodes CASSVGQGSGNTIYF.

DNA for the CDR3: TGTGCTCCCGGTGCGGTTTGTGCAGGGACAGTTAAACTTAGTACAGCTTTCTTT. Its translation is CAPGAVCAGTVKLSTAFF. This chain uses TRBV12-2 with TRBJ1-1; TRBD1, the table's D call, lacks a check against the DNA. TRBV12-2 is a known pseudogene. This CDR3 is 18 amino acids long.

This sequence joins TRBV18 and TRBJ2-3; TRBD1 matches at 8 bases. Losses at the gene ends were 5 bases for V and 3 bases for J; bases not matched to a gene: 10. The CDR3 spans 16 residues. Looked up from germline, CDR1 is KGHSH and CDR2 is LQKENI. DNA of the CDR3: TGTGCCAGCTCAAAGCAGGGGGCTCGGGGAACAGATACGCAGTATTTT. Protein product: CASSKQGARGTDTQYF.

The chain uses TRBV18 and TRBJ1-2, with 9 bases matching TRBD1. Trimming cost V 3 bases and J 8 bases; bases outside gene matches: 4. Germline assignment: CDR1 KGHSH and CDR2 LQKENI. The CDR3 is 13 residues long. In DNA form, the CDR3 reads TGTGCCAGCTCACCGCGGACAGGGGAAGGCTACACCTTC. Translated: CASSPRTGEGYTF.

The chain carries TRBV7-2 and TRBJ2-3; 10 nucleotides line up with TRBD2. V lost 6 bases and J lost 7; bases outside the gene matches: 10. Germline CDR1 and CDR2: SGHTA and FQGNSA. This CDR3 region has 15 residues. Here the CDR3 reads CASRATWTSGNTQYF. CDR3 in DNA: TGTGCCAGCAGGGCGACGTGGACTAGCGGTAATACGCAGTATTTT.

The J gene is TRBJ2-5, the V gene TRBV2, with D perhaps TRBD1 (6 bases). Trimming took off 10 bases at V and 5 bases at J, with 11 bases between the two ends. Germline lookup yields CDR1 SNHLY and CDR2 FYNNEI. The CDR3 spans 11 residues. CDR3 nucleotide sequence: TGTGCCAACTCACAGGGTGAGACCCAGTACTTC. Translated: CANSQGETQYF. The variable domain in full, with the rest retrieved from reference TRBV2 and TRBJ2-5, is EPEVTQTPSHQVTQMGQEVILRCVPISNHLYFYWYRQILGQKVEFLVSFYNNEISEKSEIFDDQFSVERPDGSNFTLKIRSTKLEDSAMYFCANSQGETQYFGPGTRLLVL.

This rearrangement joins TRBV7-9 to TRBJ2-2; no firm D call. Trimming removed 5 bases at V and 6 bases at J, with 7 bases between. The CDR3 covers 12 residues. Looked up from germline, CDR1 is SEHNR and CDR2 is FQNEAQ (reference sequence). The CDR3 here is CASSPSSGELFF. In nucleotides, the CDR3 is TGTGCCAGCAGCCCTTCTTCCGGGGAGCTGTTTTTT. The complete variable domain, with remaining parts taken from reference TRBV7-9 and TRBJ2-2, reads DTGVSQNPRHKITKRGQNVTFRCDPISEHNRLYWYRQTLGQGPEFLTYFQNEAQLEKSRLLSDRFSAERPKGSFSTLEIQRTEQGDSAMYLCASSPSSGELFFGEGSRLTVL.

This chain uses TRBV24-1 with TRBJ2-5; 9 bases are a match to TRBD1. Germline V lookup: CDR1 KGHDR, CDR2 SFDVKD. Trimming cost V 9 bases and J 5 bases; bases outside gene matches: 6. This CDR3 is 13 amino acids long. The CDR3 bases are TGTGCCACCCAGGACAGGGGAGGTGAGACCCAGTACTTC. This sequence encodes CATQDRGGETQYF.

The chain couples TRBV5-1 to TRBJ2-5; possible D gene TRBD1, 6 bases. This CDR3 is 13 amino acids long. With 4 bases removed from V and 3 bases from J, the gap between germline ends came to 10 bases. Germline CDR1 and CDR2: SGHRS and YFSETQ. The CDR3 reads CASSGTKKETQYF. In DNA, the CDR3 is TGCGCCAGCAGCGGGACAAAAAAAGAGACCCAGTACTTC.

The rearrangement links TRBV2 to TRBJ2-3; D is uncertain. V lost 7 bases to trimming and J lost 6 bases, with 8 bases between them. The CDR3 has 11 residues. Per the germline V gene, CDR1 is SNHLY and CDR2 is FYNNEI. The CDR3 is CASTLRDTQYF. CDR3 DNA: TGTGCCAGCACCCTGCGGGATACGCAGTATTTT. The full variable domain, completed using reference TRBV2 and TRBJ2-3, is EPEVTQTPSHQVTQMGQEVILRCVPISNHLYFYWYRQILGQKVEFLVSFYNNEISEKSEIFDDQFSVERPDGSNFTLKIRSTKLEDSAMYFCASTLRDTQYFGPGTRLTVL.

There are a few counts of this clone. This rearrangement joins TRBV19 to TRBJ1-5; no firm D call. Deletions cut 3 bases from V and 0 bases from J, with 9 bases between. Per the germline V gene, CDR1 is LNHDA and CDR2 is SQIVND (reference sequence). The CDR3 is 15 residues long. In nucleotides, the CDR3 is TGTGCCAGTAGTATTACGGTGTATAGCAATCAGCCCCAGCATTTT. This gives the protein CASSITVYSNQPQHF.

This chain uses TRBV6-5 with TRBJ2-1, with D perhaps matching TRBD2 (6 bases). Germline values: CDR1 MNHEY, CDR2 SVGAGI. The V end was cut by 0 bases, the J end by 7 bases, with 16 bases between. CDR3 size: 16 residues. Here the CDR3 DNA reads TGTGCCAGCAGTTACTCGGAGACTGGCGGGGCAAATGAGCAGTTCTTC. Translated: CASSYSETGGANEQFF.

CDR3 loop: CASSLGGQGNTEAFF. Here the CDR3 DNA reads TGTGCCAGCAGCTTGGGTGGACAGGGGAATACTGAAGCTTTCTTT. The J gene is TRBJ1-1, the V gene TRBV5-6; 9 bases fit TRBD1. Germline assignment: CDR1 SGHDT and CDR2 YYEEEE. V lost 0 bases to trimming and J lost 5 bases; unmatched junction nucleotides: 5. The CDR3 is made up of 15 amino acids. Based on the CDR3 plus reference TRBV5-6 and TRBJ1-1, the full variable domain is DAGVTQSPTHLIKTRGQQVTLRCSPKSGHDTVSWYQQALGQGPQFIFQYYEEEERQRGNFPDRFSGHQFPNYSSELNVNALLLGDSALYLCASSLGGQGNTEAFFGQGTRLTVV.

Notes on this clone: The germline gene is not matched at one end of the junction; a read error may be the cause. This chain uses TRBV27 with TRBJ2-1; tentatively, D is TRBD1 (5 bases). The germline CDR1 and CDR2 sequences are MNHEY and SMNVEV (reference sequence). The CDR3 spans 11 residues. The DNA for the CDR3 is TGTGCCAGCAGTTTTGAGGACATTTGGGTCTTC. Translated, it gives CASSFEDIWVF.